The TCR beta chain under discussion was sequenced for a study of blood T cell repertoires in COVID-19. Overall study context: COVID-19 samples, acute and convalescent, were from the United States, Italy and Spain. Nucleic acid was either cDNA or gDNA, and it came from T cells, B-cell-depleted T cells, or PBMCs.

Study processing details: Estimated nucleated cell counts came from reference gene primer amplification. The repertoire was sequenced with immunoSEQ multiplex PCR; TCRdb's copy has only in-frame clones and lacks some. V, J and clone size derive from that table, while D and trimming were established from the DNA sequence. The sample shows under 400,000 clones, 86% of them seen only once. The participants were between about 18 and 90 years old and came from some 25 US areas. Germline CDR1 is MNHEY and CDR2 is SVGAGI. After removal of 4 bases from V and 5 bases from J, the junction contained 8 bases not matched to a gene. The CDR3 covers 16 residues.

The receptor comes from a woman aged 40 to 50 with acute COVID-19. The rearrangement joins TRBV6-5 to TRBJ1-5; 10 bases match TRBD1. Sequenced: PBMCs or T cells enriched from blood (not recorded which). The CDR3 sequence: CASSSGWTGGYQPQHF. The CDR3 nucleotides read TGTGCCAGCAGTTCCGGCTGGACAGGGGGTTATCAGCCCCAGCATTTT.